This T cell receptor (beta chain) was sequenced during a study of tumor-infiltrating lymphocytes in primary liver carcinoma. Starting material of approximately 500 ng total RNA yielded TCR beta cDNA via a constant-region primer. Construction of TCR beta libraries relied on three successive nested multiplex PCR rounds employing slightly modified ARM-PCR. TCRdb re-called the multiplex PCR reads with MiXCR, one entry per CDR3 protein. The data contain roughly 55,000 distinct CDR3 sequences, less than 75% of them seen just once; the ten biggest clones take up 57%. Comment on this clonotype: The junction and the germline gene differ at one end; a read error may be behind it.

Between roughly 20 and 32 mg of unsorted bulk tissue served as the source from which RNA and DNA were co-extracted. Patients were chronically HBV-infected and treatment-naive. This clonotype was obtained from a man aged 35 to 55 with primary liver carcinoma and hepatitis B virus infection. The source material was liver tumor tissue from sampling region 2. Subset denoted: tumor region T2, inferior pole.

CDR3: CASPIPLTYNEEFF. DNA for the CDR3: TGTGCCAGCCCTATCCCGCTCACCTACAATGAGGAGTTCTTC. The chain couples TRBV6-1 to TRBJ2-1; no definite D call. This CDR3 has 14 amino acids. Germline loops: CDR1 MNHNS, CDR2 SASEGT.